These 15 T cell receptor beta chains originate from one sample sequenced in a study of cytomegalovirus exposure and HLA in healthy donors. Researchers ran the PCR with 60 Vbeta and 13 Jbeta primers. Clones were sequenced by immunoSEQ multiplex PCR, and TCRdb holds only the in-frame ones, with some missing. The data contain about 88,000 clones, 90% of them seen just once; the ten biggest clones take up about 2.5%. Sample: PBMCs. These receptors originate from a man aged 18 to 35 in good health and CMV-seronegative.

The genes are TRBV5-4 and TRBJ1-2; maybe TRBD1 (5 bases). The CDR3 is made up of 15 amino acids. Germline CDR1 reads SGHNT; CDR2 reads YYREEE (reference sequence). The V end lost 4 bases, the J end lost 3 bases, and 16 bases lay between the germline ends. Here the CDR3 reads CASSAPTGADYGYTF. The CDR3 region has the DNA TGTGCCAGCAGCGCCCCAACAGGAGCCGACTATGGCTACACCTTC.

The chain uses TRBV11-2 and TRBJ1-3; 7 bases are shared with TRBD1. The CDR3 extends over 14 amino acids. V shed 4 bases, J shed 4 bases, and the junction held 4 bases outside the gene matches. CDR1 SGHAT and CDR2 FQNNGV come from the germline V gene. CDR3 in amino acids: CASSYDRAGNTIYF. CDR3 bases: TGTGCCAGCAGCTACGACAGGGCAGGAAACACCATATATTTT.

V gene TRBV5-1 combines with J gene TRBJ1-2, with 8 bases lining up with TRBD1. The CDR3 totals 14 residues. The junction had 5 bases not matched to a gene; V was cut back by 1 base and J by 6 bases. Per the germline V gene, CDR1 is SGHRS and CDR2 is YFSETQ. The CDR3 protein is CASSLQQGGHGYTF. Written as DNA, the CDR3 is TGCGCCAGCAGCTTGCAACAGGGGGGTCATGGCTACACCTTC.

In its sample, this clone was seen once. V and J are TRBV28 and TRBJ1-2; D call uncertain. Trimming took off 3 bases at V and 2 bases at J, with 10 bases between the two ends. The CDR3 loop spans 14 amino acids. Per the germline V gene, CDR1 is MDHEN and CDR2 is SYDVKM. This CDR3 is CASSLVGGNYGYTF. The CDR3 DNA reads TGTGCCAGCAGTTTGGTGGGAGGGAACTATGGCTACACCTTC.

The V call is TRBV19, the J call TRBJ2-7; TRBD2 matches at 7 bases. With V trimmed by 5 bases and J by 2 bases, 9 bases remained unmatched. Germline assignment: CDR1 LNHDA and CDR2 SQIVND (reference sequence). CDR3 length: 15 amino acids. The CDR3 sequence: CASSFTSGAAYEQYF. The CDR3 DNA reads TGTGCCAGTAGTTTTACGAGCGGGGCGGCCTACGAGCAGTACTTC.

There are a few counts of this clone. This sequence joins TRBV19 and TRBJ2-1; the match to TRBD1 covers 7 bases. V trimming: 0 bases; J trimming: 7 bases; junction bases outside the gene matches: 9. Germline V lookup: CDR1 LNHDA, CDR2 SQIVND (reference sequence). This CDR3 is built from 16 residues. The CDR3 region is CASSIDSSRGRNEQFF. The CDR3, as DNA: TGTGCCAGTAGTATAGATAGCTCGAGGGGGCGGAATGAGCAGTTCTTC.

The rearrangement uses TRBV7-3 and TRBJ2-5; 8 bases align to TRBD1. The CDR3 spans 13 residues. CDR1 SGHTA and CDR2 FQGTGA come from the germline V gene. V dropped 5 bases and J dropped 1; count of bases not matched to a gene: 0. As DNA, the CDR3 is TGTGCCAGCAGCCAGGGGGCCCAAGAGACCCAGTACTTC. Amino acid sequence: CASSQGAQETQYF.

This clone was recorded once. CDR3 region: CATRNGLAGELGTDTQYF. DNA of the CDR3: TGTGCCACAAGGAATGGACTAGCGGGAGAGCTTGGCACAGATACGCAGTATTTT. This chain connects TRBV10-3 to TRBJ2-3; 13 bases line up with TRBD2. Trimming at V came to 10 bases and at J to 1 base, leaving 14 bases not matched to a gene. Germline V gene lookup returns CDR1 ENHRY and CDR2 SYGVKD. The CDR3 consists of 18 residues.

V and J are TRBV19 and TRBJ2-1; TRBD2 matches 10 bases. The trim removed 5 bases at V and 4 bases at J, leaving 11 bases unmatched. Per germline, CDR1 LNHDA and CDR2 SQIVND (reference sequence). The CDR3 consists of 17 residues. The CDR3: CASSEEPSGSIYNEQFF. Written as DNA, the CDR3 is TGTGCCAGTAGTGAAGAACCTAGCGGGAGTATATACAATGAGCAGTTCTTC.

This clone was picked up one time. The V gene is TRBV19, the J gene TRBJ2-3; 11 nucleotides agree with TRBD2. Germline CDR1 and CDR2: LNHDA and SQIVND (reference sequence). The CDR3 consists of 18 residues. J gave up 0 bases and V 4 bases, and 9 bases lay outside the gene matches. The CDR3 DNA reads TGTGCCAGTAGTACGGGACTAGCGGTATTGACTAGCACAGATACGCAGTATTTT. Translating gives CASSTGLAVLTSTDTQYF.

This clone has only a few counts. This chain joins TRBV28 and TRBJ1-1; no clear D gene. V was pared by 6 bases and J by 4 bases, with 12 bases between. Germline values: CDR1 MDHEN, CDR2 SYDVKM. This CDR3 spans 13 amino acids. The CDR3 loop reads CASSTTGGTEAFF. For the CDR3, the DNA is TGTGCCAGCAGCACTACCGGAGGCACTGAAGCTTTCTTT.

The gene calls are TRBV18 and TRBJ2-7; TRBD2 is a possible D gene (6 bases). Trimming took off 6 bases at V and 3 bases at J, with 15 bases between the two ends. CDR1 is KGHSH, CDR2 LQKENI, per germline. This CDR3 is 14 amino acids long. This CDR3 is CASSPSGLVYEQYF. The DNA of the CDR3 is TGTGCCAGCTCCCCCTCGGGACTTGTCTACGAGCAGTACTTC.

The rearrangement joins TRBV7-2 to TRBJ2-5; 9 nucleotides agree with TRBD2. Trimming took 1 base from V and 5 from J; bases not matched to a gene: 11. The CDR3 runs to 17 residues. In germline, CDR1 is SGHTA, CDR2 FQGNSA. CDR3 in amino acids: CASSLVLAGDPRETQYF. For the CDR3, the DNA is TGTGCCAGCAGCTTAGTGTTAGCGGGAGACCCCCGGGAGACCCAGTACTTC.

With respect to this clone: At the DNA level, this CDR3 is encoded by other sequences in the same sample as well. This chain uses TRBV6-5 with TRBJ2-1; TRBD2 matches at 12 bases. The CDR3 totals 14 residues. V lost 6 bases, J lost 7 bases, and 4 bases stayed unmatched. The germline V gene has CDR1 MNHEY and CDR2 SVGAGI. The CDR3 bases are TGTGCCAGCAGCCGACTAGCGGGAGTAAATGAGCAGTTCTTC. It specifies CASSRLAGVNEQFF.

The V gene is TRBV6-4, the J gene TRBJ2-1; 13 positions agree with TRBD2. CDR3 length: 15 amino acids. Germline CDR1 MRHNA, CDR2 SNTAGT. Losses at the gene ends were 4 bases for V and 6 bases for J; bases not matched to a gene: 3. DNA of the CDR3: TGTGCCAGCAGTGGGACTAGCGGGAGTATCAATGAGCAGTTCTTC. As protein: CASSGTSGSINEQFF.